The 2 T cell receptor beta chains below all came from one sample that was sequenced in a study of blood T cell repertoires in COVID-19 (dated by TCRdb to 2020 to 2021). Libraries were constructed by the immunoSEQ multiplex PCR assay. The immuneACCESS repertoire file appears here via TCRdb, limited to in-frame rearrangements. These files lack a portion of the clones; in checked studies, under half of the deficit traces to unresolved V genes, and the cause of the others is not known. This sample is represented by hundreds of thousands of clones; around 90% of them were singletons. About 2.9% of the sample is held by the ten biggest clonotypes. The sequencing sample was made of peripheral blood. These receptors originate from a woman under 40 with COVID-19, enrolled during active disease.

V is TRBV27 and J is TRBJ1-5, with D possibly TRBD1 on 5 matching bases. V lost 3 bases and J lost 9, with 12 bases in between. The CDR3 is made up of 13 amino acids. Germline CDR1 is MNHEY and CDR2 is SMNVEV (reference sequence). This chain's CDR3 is CASSFAGGWPQHF. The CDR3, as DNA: TGTGCCAGCAGTTTTGCGGGGGGGTGGCCCCAGCATTTT.

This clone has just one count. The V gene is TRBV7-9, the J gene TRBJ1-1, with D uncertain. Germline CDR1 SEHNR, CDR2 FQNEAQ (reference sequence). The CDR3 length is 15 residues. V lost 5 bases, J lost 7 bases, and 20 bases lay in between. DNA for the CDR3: TGTGCCAGCAGCCTTCTCGGTACCCCCGGGGTTGAAGCTTTCTTT. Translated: CASSLLGTPGVEAFF.